The 28 T cell receptor beta chains presented below share a single source sample, sequenced in a study of blood T cell repertoires in COVID-19. TCRdb's copy holds only in-frame clones and misses some; the assay was immunoSEQ multiplex PCR. The sample lists about 28,000 clones, roughly 80% occurring once. Sequencing input: peripheral blood. The receptors were gathered from a woman aged 55-70 years with acute or convalescent COVID-19.

The J gene is TRBJ2-5, the V gene TRBV5-1; maybe TRBD1 (5 bases). Germline loops: CDR1 SGHRS, CDR2 YFSETQ. This CDR3 has 15 residues. Trimming cost V 3 bases and J 4 bases, with 16 bases left between them. CDR3 sequence (DNA): TGCGCCAGCAGCTGGGGCAAGGGGATCCGAGAGACCCAGTACTTC. Its protein is CASSWGKGIRETQYF.

This clone was seen once. V is TRBV3-1 (or the pseudogene TRBV3-2) and J is TRBJ1-2, with 9 bases identical to TRBD1. J was trimmed by 5 bases and V by 2 bases; bases with no gene match: 6. Germline-derived CDR1 and CDR2 are LGHDT and YNNKEL (reference sequence). There are 15 residues in the CDR3. The CDR3 protein is CASSQNRGPRYGYTF. In DNA form, the CDR3 reads TGTGCCAGCAGCCAAAACAGGGGGCCTCGGTATGGCTACACCTTC.

This clone has only one observation. The V and J genes are TRBV19 and TRBJ1-5; D may be TRBD1 (6 bases). Trimming stripped 3 bases from V and 7 bases from J, with 10 bases between. In germline, CDR1 is LNHDA, CDR2 SQIVND (reference sequence). The CDR3 is 13 amino acids. CDR3 sequence: CASSIDQGQPQHF. DNA for the CDR3: TGTGCCAGTAGTATTGACCAGGGGCAGCCCCAGCATTTT.

This clone appeared once. The chain recombines TRBV6-5 with TRBJ1-6; TRBD1 is a possible D gene (6 bases). The germline V gene has CDR1 MNHEY and CDR2 SVGAGI. Trimming shortened V by 7 bases and J by 7 bases, and 14 bases separated the two germline ends. The CDR3 has 14 residues. The CDR3 here is CASTPGHSNSPLHF. The CDR3 bases are TGTGCCAGCACTCCGGGACACTCGAATTCACCCCTCCACTTT.

The rearrangement links TRBV21-1 to TRBJ1-5. TRBV21-1 is labeled a pseudogene. This CDR3 is 16 amino acids long. The CDR3, as DNA: TGTGCCAGCAGCATCAAGAGGTCCTTCGGCAATCAGCCCCAGCATTTT. Amino acids: CASSIKRSFGNQPQHF.

The chain employs TRBV5-6 and TRBJ2-2; the D gene is possibly TRBD2 (6 bases). The CDR3 spans 17 residues. Trimming left V 3 bases short and J 3 bases short, with 18 bases between. Germline-derived CDR1 and CDR2 are SGHDT and YYEEEE. The CDR3 region has the DNA TGTGCCAGCAGCTGGGGAGGTGATCGGGCATACACCGGGGAGCTGTTTTTT. It codes for CASSWGGDRAYTGELFF.

J is TRBJ1-5 and V is TRBV2; 8 positions agree with TRBD1. J was trimmed by 8 bases and V by 4 bases; bases with no gene match: 7. The CDR3 runs 14 residues. Germline V CDR1 and CDR2: SNHLY, FYNNEI. The CDR3 loop is CASSGQGRFEPQHF. CDR3 DNA: TGTGCCAGCAGTGGACAGGGGAGGTTCGAGCCCCAGCATTTT.

V and J are TRBV7-2 and TRBJ2-7; 7 bases match TRBD2. The CDR3 is 17 residues long. The junction had 8 bases not matched to a gene; V was cut back by 0 bases and J by 0 bases. CDR1 and CDR2 from the germline V gene are SGHTA and FQGNSA. The CDR3 DNA follows: TGTGCCAGCAGCTTAGCCGGTTTAGGGACTAACTCCTACGAGCAGTACTTC. It yields the protein CASSLAGLGTNSYEQYF.

The rearrangement links TRBV2 to TRBJ2-1; TRBD1 is a possible D gene (6 bases). Germline CDR1 is SNHLY and CDR2 is FYNNEI. The CDR3 consists of 11 residues. V shed 6 bases and J shed 9 bases, with 9 bases lying between them. CDR3 sequence reads: CASRQGTEQFF. DNA for the CDR3: TGTGCCAGCAGACAGGGTACTGAGCAGTTCTTC.

For the CDR3, the DNA is TGCGCCAGCAGCCTTGGACAGGATTACAATGAGCAGTTCTTC. This encodes CASSLGQDYNEQFF. The chain has TRBV5-1 and TRBJ2-1; 7 bases agree with TRBD1. The length of the CDR3 is 14 residues. J gave up 4 bases and V 4 bases, and 5 bases lay outside the gene matches. Germline V lookup: CDR1 SGHRS, CDR2 YFSETQ.

The rearrangement joins TRBV29-1 to TRBJ2-7, with 8 bases matching TRBD1. This CDR3 region has 13 residues. After removal of 6 bases from V and 5 bases from J, the junction contained 9 bases not matched to a gene. Germline V lookup: CDR1 SQVTM, CDR2 ANQGSEA. The CDR3 loop is CSVNGQGRHEQYF. The CDR3, as DNA: TGCAGCGTCAACGGACAGGGTAGGCACGAGCAGTACTTC.

The V gene is TRBV7-9, the J gene TRBJ1-4; 12 bases agree with TRBD1. Trimming removed 5 bases from V and 3 bases from J; junction bases left unmatched: 10. This CDR3 contains 18 residues. CDR1 SEHNR and CDR2 FQNEAQ come from the germline V gene (reference sequence). For the CDR3, the DNA is TGTGCCAGCAGCCCTCAAGGGACAGGGGGCCTATCTAATGAAAAACTGTTTTTT. Amino acids: CASSPQGTGGLSNEKLFF.

The J gene is TRBJ1-3, the V gene TRBV11-2, with 10 positions matching TRBD1. CDR1 SGHAT and CDR2 FQNNGV come from the germline V gene. J lost 4 bases, V lost 7 bases, and 4 bases had no gene match. The CDR3 contains 14 residues. CDR3: CASNDRGRGNTIYF. Here the CDR3 DNA reads TGTGCCAGCAACGACAGGGGGCGAGGAAACACCATATATTTT.

V is TRBV23-1 and J is TRBJ1-3, with 12 bases lining up with TRBD1. TRBV23-1 is designated an ORF whose function remains uncertain. Losses at the gene ends were 7 bases for V and 0 bases for J; bases not matched to a gene: 13. This CDR3 contains 19 residues. CDR3 in amino acids: CASNRDRGQLNDSGNTIYF. For the CDR3, the DNA is TGCGCCAGCAACCGGGACAGGGGGCAACTGAATGACTCTGGAAACACCATATATTTT.

This chain uses TRBV7-8 with TRBJ2-5; D may be TRBD2 (6 bases). V was trimmed by 1 base and J by 5 bases, leaving 14 bases between them. The germline gives CDR1 SGHVS, CDR2 FQNEAQ. CDR3 length: 15 amino acids. This CDR3 is CASSLGLGGRETQYF. The CDR3 nucleotides are TGTGCCAGCAGCTTAGGACTAGGAGGCCGGGAGACCCAGTACTTC.

The CDR3 DNA follows: TGTGCCAGCAGTGGAGGTGGGTCTGGGGCCAACGTCCTGACTTTC. It yields the protein CASSGGGSGANVLTF. The J gene is TRBJ2-6, the V gene TRBV6-4, with D unresolved. This CDR3 spans 15 amino acids. Trimming shortened V by 4 bases and J by 1 base, and 8 bases separated the two germline ends. Germline loops: CDR1 MRHNA, CDR2 SNTAGT.

This chain uses TRBV5-6 with TRBJ1-4; 12 bases map to TRBD1. This CDR3 is built from 15 residues. Germline V gene sequence: CDR1 SGHDT, CDR2 YYEEEE. The ends lost 5 bases at V and 8 bases at J; junction bases unmatched: 7. The CDR3 nucleotides are TGTGCCAGCAGTCTCCAGGGACAGGGGGCAGAAAAACTGTTTTTT. Residues: CASSLQGQGAEKLFF.

The chain combines TRBV18 with TRBJ1-6; weak D call: TRBD1 (5 bases). The V gene's germline CDR1 is KGHSH and CDR2 LQKENI. V dropped 2 bases and J dropped 4 bases, with 15 bases sitting between them. The CDR3 is 17 residues long. Here the CDR3 reads CASSPMVVGGYNSPLHF. As DNA, the CDR3 is TGTGCCAGCTCACCAATGGTGGTGGGGGGGTATAATTCACCCCTCCACTTT.

The rearrangement uses TRBV2 and TRBJ1-2; D ambiguous. The CDR3 runs to 15 residues. The V gene lost 2 bases and the J gene lost 7 bases, with 17 bases spanning the gap. CDR1 and CDR2 (germline): SNHLY, FYNNEI. For the CDR3, the DNA is TGTGCCAGCAGTGAAAACGGCGGAAGGGAGCGTGGCTACACCTTC. Translating gives CASSENGGRERGYTF.

The chain uses TRBV10-3 and TRBJ1-1, with 7 bases identical to TRBD1. CDR3 length: 16 amino acids. V shed 5 bases, J shed 2 bases, and the junction held 11 bases outside the gene matches. Germline V CDR1 and CDR2: ENHRY, SYGVKD. The DNA for the CDR3 is TGTGCCATCAGTTGGAGGGGGCCAATAAACAACACTGAAGCTTTCTTT. As protein: CAISWRGPINNTEAFF.

The V and J genes are TRBV6-5 and TRBJ1-2; D gene unclear. V dropped 5 bases and J dropped 8 bases, with 12 bases sitting between them. The germline V gene encodes CDR1 MNHEY and CDR2 SVGAGI. The CDR3 is made up of 12 amino acids. CDR3 sequence reads: CASSPASGGYTF. The CDR3 region has the DNA TGTGCCAGCAGTCCTGCGTCGGGGGGCTACACCTTC.

V usage is TRBV6-5 and J usage is TRBJ2-7; the match to TRBD2 covers 9 bases. V shed 8 bases, J shed 1 base, and the junction held 6 bases outside the gene matches. The CDR3 contains 14 residues. CDR1 and CDR2 from the germline V gene are MNHEY and SVGAGI. The CDR3 loop reads CASQRGVRSYEQYF. CDR3 coding DNA: TGTGCCAGCCAGCGGGGGGTGAGGTCCTACGAGCAGTACTTC.

V and J are TRBV25-1 and TRBJ1-2, with 9 bases fitting TRBD1. V shed 3 bases and J 8 bases; nucleotides not matched to a gene: 1. CDR1 MGHDK and CDR2 SYGVNS come from the germline V gene. CDR3 length equals 12 residues. CDR3 residues: CASSEDRGGYTF. DNA of the CDR3: TGTGCCAGCAGTGAGGACAGGGGCGGCTACACCTTC.

V usage is TRBV27 and J usage is TRBJ2-7; D perhaps matches TRBD2 (6 bases). Germline CDR1 is MNHEY and CDR2 is SMNVEV (reference sequence). This CDR3 has 13 residues. Trimming cost V 3 bases and J 5 bases, with 11 bases left between them. In nucleotides, the CDR3 is TGTGCCAGCAGTTTGGCGGGGCCCCACGAGCAGTACTTC. This sequence encodes CASSLAGPHEQYF.

This clone has just a few counts. CDR3 amino acids: CASIGPPRANYGYTF. CDR3 nucleotide sequence: TGTGCCAGCATCGGTCCCCCAAGAGCTAACTATGGCTACACCTTC. The J gene is TRBJ1-2, the V gene TRBV28; no definite D call. V was clipped by 7 bases and J by 0 bases, with 15 bases between them. Germline CDR1 is MDHEN and CDR2 is SYDVKM. This CDR3 region has 15 residues.

The chain is built from TRBV5-1 and TRBJ2-7, with 10 nucleotides matching TRBD2. Germline CDR1 is SGHRS and CDR2 is YFSETQ. V lost 3 bases and J lost 2; bases outside the gene matches: 5. The CDR3 covers 15 residues. Here the CDR3 DNA reads TGCGCCAGCAGCTCCACTAGCGGGGTCACCTACGAGCAGTACTTC. It translates to CASSSTSGVTYEQYF.

This clone was recorded once. The CDR3 DNA is TGTGCCAGCAGTTACTCAAGGGGGCCAGGAGAAAAACTGTTTTTT. It specifies CASSYSRGPGEKLFF. The chain recombines TRBV6-6 with TRBJ1-4; TRBD1 agrees at 7 bases. This CDR3 contains 15 residues. Germline CDR1 and CDR2: MNHNY and SVGAGI (reference sequence). The V and J ends lost 0 bases and 8 bases, in that order; junction bases with no gene match: 6.

Regarding this clone: Relative to the germline gene, one junction end is altered; a read error may explain this. The chain combines TRBV11-3 with TRBJ2-5; D is unresolved. This CDR3 is 15 amino acids long. CDR1 SGHNT and CDR2 YENEEA come from the germline V gene. Here the CDR3 DNA reads TGTGCCAGCAGTTTAGGGATCACAACGGGAGAGACCCAGTACTTC. Its translation: CASSLGITTGETQYF.